This note documents a single TCR beta chain sequence. This sample was included in a study of shared clonotypes between healthy human individuals. After removal of 0 bases from V and 6 bases from J, the junction contained 2 bases not matched to a gene. The CDR3 is 15 amino acids. In germline, CDR1 is MNHNS, CDR2 SASEGT. Researchers ran the assay at a deep level. Using immunoSEQ multiplex PCR, the repertoire was profiled, and TCRdb retains in-frame clones only, with some absent. The table lists about 2,500,000 clones, 90% to 95% of them singletons. The specimen was naive CD4+ T cells sorted from blood. Subset of the sample: CD45RA+ positively selected. This TCR was recovered from a man aged 18 to 30 in good health. V gene TRBV6-1 combines with J gene TRBJ2-2; TRBD2 matches at 9 bases. The CDR3 sequence is CASSEAWTSAGELFF. CDR3 in DNA: TGTGCCAGCAGTGAAGCGTGGACTAGCGCCGGGGAGCTGTTTTTT.